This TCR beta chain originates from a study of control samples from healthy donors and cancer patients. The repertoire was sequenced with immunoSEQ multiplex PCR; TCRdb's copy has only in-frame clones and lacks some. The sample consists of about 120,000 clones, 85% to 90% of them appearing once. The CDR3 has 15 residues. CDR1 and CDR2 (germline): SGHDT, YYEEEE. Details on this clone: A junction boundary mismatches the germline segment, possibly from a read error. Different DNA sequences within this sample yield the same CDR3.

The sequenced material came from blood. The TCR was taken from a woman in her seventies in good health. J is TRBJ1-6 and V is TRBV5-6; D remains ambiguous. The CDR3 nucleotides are TGTGCCAGCAGCTCCGCCTTCAATAATGTTTCACCCCTTCACTTT. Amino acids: CASSSAFNNVSPLHF.